This TCR beta chain was captured by sequencing in a study of post-analysis software for immune sequencing data. Study conclusions and caveats: The study found TRBV5-6, TRBV5-1 and TRBV20-1 among five TRBV segments more frequent in patients than controls.

Libraries were made from TCR beta cDNA, and they carried unique molecular identifiers. TCRdb ran MiXCR on the PCR reads and lists one entry per CDR3 protein. The data show hundreds of thousands of distinct CDR3 sequences, 30% seen once. Germline V gives CDR1 SQVTM, CDR2 ANQGSEA. The CDR3 covers 14 residues. On this clonotype itself: The antigen is unknown. The junction departs from the called germline gene at one end, perhaps through a read error.

V gene TRBV29-1 combines with J gene TRBJ2-6; no clear D. This clonotype was sampled from a girl aged 10 to 17 with multiple sclerosis. Sequenced: blood. CDR3 sequence: CSVEGPSGANVLTF. In nucleotides, the CDR3 is TGCAGCGTCGAAGGCCCCTCTGGGGCCAACGTCCTGACTTTC.